Listed here is a single T cell receptor (beta chain). Its antigen has not been determined. The input lacks base qualities; no much larger clone sits a single base away. These data belong to a study of PD-1 blockade in classical Hodgkin lymphoma (dated by TCRdb to 2018 to 2021). Concerning the study at large: Nivolumab dosing was 3 mg/kg intravenously every 2 weeks, continuing until either disease progression or unacceptable toxicity. To define a peripheral blood immune signature of response to PD-1 blockade in classical Hodgkin lymphoma, the study combined TCR beta sequencing with CyTOF. Study-wide conclusions, independent of this receptor: Lower diversity was seen in patients whose nivolumab began less than 1 year after ASCT, and these patients were left out of later analyses so that immune reconstitution would not confound the results. CD4+ but not CD8+ TCR diversity rose significantly by C4D1 (p=0.0027 vs p=0.16), most apparent in complete responders (p=0.02). The study was limited to a single clinical trial cohort, and causes of repertoire differences, possibly disease activity or prior therapy, remained undefined. Baseline TCR diversity was reported as lower in newly diagnosed patients than in healthy donors, and lower still in relapsed/refractory patients. Trial patients with a complete response had baseline diversity similar to that of newly diagnosed patients, while partial responders and progressors had significantly lower diversity.

The CDR1 and CDR2 encoded by the germline V gene are MDHEN and SYDVKM. The CDR3 numbers 17 residues from cysteine through phenylalanine. Left in the record is the CDR3 DNA by itself, 51 bases read in frame from the first base. V is cut back by 3 bases and J by 3 bases, with 10 bases in the junction unmatched. The Qiagen DNeasy kit was used to extract genomic DNA from unsorted PBMCs and from the negatively selected CD4+ and CD8+ fractions. Amplification of TCR beta CDR3 regions was done by immunoSEQ multiplex PCR with primers that anneal to V and J segments. A synthetic immune receptor repertoire was used to minimize amplification bias, and any residual bias was removed computationally once sequencing was done. Processing in the source paper ran as follows. Repertoire diversity was quantified as the Shannon entropy index using custom Python scripts. The unsorted, CD4+ and CD8+ repertoires were each analyzed separately, with the exception of combined analyses, where CD4+ and CD8+ sequences were merged in silico. A clone counted as expanded when the clone's frequency after treatment rose at least 2-fold relative to C1D1, and clones undetected at baseline were given a pseudocount of 0.5. Clones with 0 or 1 copy at C1D1 were classified as singleton clones, and clones with 2 or more copies were classified as non-singleton clones. Clones expanded in unsorted samples were labelled as CD4+, CD8+ or unknown by matching protein sequences in sorted samples from the same patient. Wilcoxon tests on paired samples were used to test diversity changes from C1D1 to C4D1. In TCRdb, the immuneACCESS table is reduced to in-frame sequences with V and J assigned. These tables do not hold every clone; where another copy was compared, an unresolved V gene accounts for under half, and the others remain unexplained. Clone size and V and J calls were adopted from that table, with D and trimming inferred from the DNA. The sample profile shows about 58,000 clones; approximately 90% of them were found once. The biggest ten clones account for 8.5% to 12% of the sample.

The time point label here, explained by the study, means: cycle 2 day 1 (C2D1) of nivolumab. Relapse after autologous stem cell transplantation had occurred in all trial patients, and cohorts A, B and C were distinguished by prior brentuximab vedotin exposure. The trial cohort was composed of over 50 patients with relapsed/refractory classical Hodgkin lymphoma, for whom complete response, partial response or progressive disease was recorded as best overall response. Single-agent nivolumab was administered to trial patients in the multi-cohort phase II CheckMate 205 trial. An independent review committee assessed best overall response using the 2007 International Working Group response criteria. Trial PBMCs were collected just before the start of nivolumab (C1D1) and during therapy at cycle 2 day 1 and cycle 4 day 1. Peripheral blood was collected in 8 mL Vacutainer Cell Preparation Tubes, from which PBMCs were isolated by centrifugation and then cryopreserved.

The chain is encoded by TRBV28 joined to TRBJ2-3, and 9 junctional nucleotides match TRBD1. This receptor was identified in a human donor with classical Hodgkin lymphoma. The material sequenced was peripheral blood mononuclear cells (PBMCs), taken before the second cycle of nivolumab. Here is the DNA: TGTGCCAGCAGTTTGGATAAGACAGGGGGGAAAACAGATACGCAGTATTTT. The encoded protein is CASSLDKTGGKTDTQYF.